This T cell receptor beta chain comes out of a study of Graves' ophthalmopathy and Graves' hyperthyroidism. RNA transcripts provided the template for amplifying TCR beta CDR3 regions. First-round RT-PCR with HTBI primers preceded a second-round multiplex PCR. TCRdb reprocessed the multiplex PCR reads with MiXCR, giving one entry per CDR3 protein. The repertoire includes approximately 410,000 distinct CDR3 sequences, 15% of them detected once, and about 7% sits in the top ten. The table lists this clonotype with many counts. Patients were excluded if they had other autoimmune diseases or uncontrolled infections, and likewise if pregnancy or lactation applied. V dropped 5 bases and J dropped 6; count of bases not matched to a gene: 9. Germline V gene sequence: CDR1 LNHDA, CDR2 SQIVND (reference sequence). CDR3 length equals 14 residues.

The sample comprised peripheral blood. The genes are TRBV19 and TRBJ1-2, with 7 bases identical to TRBD1. The receptor was isolated from a woman younger than 35 with stable Graves' hyperthyroidism. CDR3 sequence reads: CASSRTGVIHGYTF. CDR3 DNA: TGTGCCAGTAGTCGAACAGGGGTGATACATGGCTACACCTTC.